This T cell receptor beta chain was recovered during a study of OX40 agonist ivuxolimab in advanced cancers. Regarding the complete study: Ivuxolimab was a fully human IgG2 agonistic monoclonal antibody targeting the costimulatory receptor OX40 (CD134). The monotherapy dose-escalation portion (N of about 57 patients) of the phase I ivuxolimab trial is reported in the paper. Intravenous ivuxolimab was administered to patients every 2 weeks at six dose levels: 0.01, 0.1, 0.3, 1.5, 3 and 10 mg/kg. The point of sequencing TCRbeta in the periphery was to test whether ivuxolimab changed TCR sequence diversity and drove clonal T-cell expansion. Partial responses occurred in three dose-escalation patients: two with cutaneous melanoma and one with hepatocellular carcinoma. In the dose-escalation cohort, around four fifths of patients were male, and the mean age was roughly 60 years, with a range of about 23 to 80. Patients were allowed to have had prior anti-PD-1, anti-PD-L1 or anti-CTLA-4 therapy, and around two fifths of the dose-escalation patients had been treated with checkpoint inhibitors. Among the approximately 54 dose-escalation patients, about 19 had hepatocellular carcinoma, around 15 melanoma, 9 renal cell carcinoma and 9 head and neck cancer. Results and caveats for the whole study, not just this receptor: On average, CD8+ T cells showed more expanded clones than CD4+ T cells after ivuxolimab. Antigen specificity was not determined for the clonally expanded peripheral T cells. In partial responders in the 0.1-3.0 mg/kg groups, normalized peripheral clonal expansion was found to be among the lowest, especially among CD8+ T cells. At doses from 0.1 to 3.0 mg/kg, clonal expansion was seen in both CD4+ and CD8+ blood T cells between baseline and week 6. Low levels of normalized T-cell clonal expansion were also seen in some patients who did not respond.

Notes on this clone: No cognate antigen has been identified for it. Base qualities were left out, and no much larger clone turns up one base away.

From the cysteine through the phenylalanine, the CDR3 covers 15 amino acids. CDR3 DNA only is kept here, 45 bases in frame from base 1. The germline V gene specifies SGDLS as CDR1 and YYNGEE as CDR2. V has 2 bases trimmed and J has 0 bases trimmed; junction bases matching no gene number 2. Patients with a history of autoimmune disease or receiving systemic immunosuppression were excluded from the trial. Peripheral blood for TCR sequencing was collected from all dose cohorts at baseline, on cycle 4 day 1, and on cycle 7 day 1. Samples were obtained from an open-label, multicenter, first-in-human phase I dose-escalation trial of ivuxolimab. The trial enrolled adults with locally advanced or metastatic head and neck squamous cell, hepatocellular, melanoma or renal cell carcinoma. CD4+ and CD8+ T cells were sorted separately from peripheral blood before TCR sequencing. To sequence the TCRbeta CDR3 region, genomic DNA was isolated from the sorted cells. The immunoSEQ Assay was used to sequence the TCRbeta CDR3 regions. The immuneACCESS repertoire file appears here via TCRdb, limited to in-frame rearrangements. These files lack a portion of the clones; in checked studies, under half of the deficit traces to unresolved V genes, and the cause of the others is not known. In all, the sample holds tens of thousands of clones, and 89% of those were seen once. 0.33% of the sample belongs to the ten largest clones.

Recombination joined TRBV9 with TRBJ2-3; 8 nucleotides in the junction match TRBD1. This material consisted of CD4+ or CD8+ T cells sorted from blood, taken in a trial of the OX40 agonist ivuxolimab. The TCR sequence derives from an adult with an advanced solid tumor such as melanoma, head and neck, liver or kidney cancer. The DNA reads TGTGCCAGCAGCGTGCAGGGGGCCAGCACAGATACGCAGTATTTT. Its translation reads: CASSVQGASTDTQYF.